The 21 T cell receptor beta chains given below trace back to one sample, sequenced in a study of siplizumab effects on memory and regulatory T cells. TCRdb's table, derived via immunoSEQ multiplex PCR, lists solely in-frame clones and lacks some. Counted here are about 100,000 clones, about 90% occurring once; the ten biggest clones make up around 0.77%. Sequencing used Tregs sorted from blood. Every receptor here comes from a human donor in good health.

The chain is built from TRBV7-2 and TRBJ2-1, with a weak D call TRBD1 (6 bases). The germline V and J ends were trimmed by 3 bases and 9 bases, with 15 bases remaining between them. CDR1 and CDR2 (germline): SGHTA, FQGNSA. This CDR3 is 14 amino acids long. CDR3 amino acids: CASSLRGKSREQFF. The CDR3 DNA reads TGTGCCAGCAGCTTGAGGGGGAAGTCTCGTGAGCAGTTCTTC.

The chain employs TRBV2 and TRBJ2-7; TRBD2 matches at 9 bases. The V segment lost 11 bases and the J segment 3 bases; nucleotides outside the gene matches: 17. Looked up from germline, CDR1 is SNHLY and CDR2 is FYNNEI. The CDR3 runs to 16 residues. The CDR3 region has the DNA TGTGCCGTCGGCCTTGTGGTTAGCGGGAGAATCTACGAGCAGTACTTC. Translation gives CAVGLVVSGRIYEQYF.

The chain joins TRBV6-5 to TRBJ1-1; D unclear. Germline assignment: CDR1 MNHEY and CDR2 SVGAGI. The CDR3 covers 13 residues. V lost 3 bases and J 1 base, leaving 6 bases between the germline ends. Here the CDR3 reads CASSYIPNTEAFF. Here the CDR3 DNA reads TGTGCCAGCAGTTATATACCGAACACTGAAGCTTTCTTT.

The chain links TRBV7-3 to TRBJ1-1; D call uncertain. CDR3 size: 13 residues. V shed 6 bases and J shed 6 bases, with 14 bases lying between them. Germline lookup yields CDR1 SGHTA and CDR2 FQGTGA. The CDR3 DNA reads as TGTGCCAGCAGTTATGCGGTGGGTTCTGAAGCTTTCTTT. Translating gives CASSYAVGSEAFF.

The chain combines TRBV12-5 with TRBJ2-3, with 7 bases identical to TRBD1. V trimming: 6 bases; J trimming: 1 base; junction bases outside the gene matches: 7. The CDR3 has 15 amino acids. Germline assignment: CDR1 LGHNT and CDR2 FRNRAP. CDR3 in amino acids: CASGARGWGTDTQYF. In DNA form, the CDR3 reads TGTGCTAGTGGAGCCAGGGGGTGGGGCACAGATACGCAGTATTTT.

The V and J genes are TRBV15 and TRBJ2-7; 8 bases map to TRBD1. The ends lost 4 bases at V and 7 bases at J; junction bases unmatched: 15. The CDR3 covers 16 residues. Germline loops: CDR1 LNHNV, CDR2 YYDKDF (reference sequence). In DNA form, the CDR3 reads TGTGCCACCAGCACCTCCGGGACAGGAAGACTTCAGGAGCAGTACTTC. Translation: CATSTSGTGRLQEQYF.

Only one count was recorded for this clone. This chain joins TRBV19 and TRBJ2-3; 7 bases are a match to TRBD1. V gave up 5 bases and J gave up 1 base; unmatched junction bases: 9. Germline CDR1 is LNHDA and CDR2 is SQIVND (reference sequence). The CDR3 is 16 amino acids. The CDR3: CASSVQQGKGTDTQYF. The CDR3 DNA sequence: TGTGCCAGTAGTGTCCAACAGGGGAAGGGCACAGATACGCAGTATTTT.

As for this clone: One end of the junction is discordant with germline, which a read error may explain. This sample also contains other DNA sequences that code for the same CDR3. The chain links TRBV27 to TRBJ1-1; no reliable D call. The V gene's germline CDR1 is MNHEY and CDR2 SMNVEV (reference sequence). The CDR3 spans 13 residues. The CDR3 nucleotides are TGCGCCAGCAGTTTTAGGTCGGCGACTGAAGCTTTCTTT. It codes for CASSFRSATEAFF.

The chain links TRBV19 to TRBJ1-1, with D possibly matching TRBD1 (6 bases). The V end lost 3 bases, the J end lost 8 bases, and 13 bases lay between the germline ends. The CDR3 consists of 13 residues. Germline V gene lookup returns CDR1 LNHDA and CDR2 SQIVND (reference sequence). CDR3 region: CASSIRTVGEAFF. CDR3 sequence (DNA): TGTGCCAGTAGTATCCGGACAGTTGGCGAAGCTTTCTTT.

This clone was seen once. J is TRBJ2-1 and V is TRBV27; D may be TRBD2 (7 bases). Germline V gene lookup returns CDR1 MNHEY and CDR2 SMNVEV (reference sequence). The V end lost 5 bases, the J end lost 10 bases, and 15 bases lay between the germline ends. CDR3 length equals 13 residues. CDR3 protein: CASSNIRGGEQFF. Written as DNA, the CDR3 is TGTGCCAGCAGTAACATCAGGGGAGGGGAGCAGTTCTTC.

This sequence joins TRBV5-1 and TRBJ2-3; 13 positions agree with TRBD2. Germline lookup yields CDR1 SGHRS and CDR2 YFSETQ. The CDR3 covers 17 residues. The trim removed 4 bases at V and 2 bases at J, leaving 7 bases unmatched. In DNA, the CDR3 is TGCGCCAGCAGCGGGGGGACTAGCGGGGACTTCACAGATACGCAGTATTTT. It encodes CASSGGTSGDFTDTQYF.

The chain has TRBV6-5 and TRBJ1-2, with 9 bases matching TRBD1. CDR1 and CDR2 from the germline V gene are MNHEY and SVGAGI. The junction had 5 bases not matched to a gene; V was cut back by 7 bases and J by 5 bases. This CDR3 has 13 amino acids. CDR3 in amino acids: CASTRDRVYGYTF. Here the CDR3 DNA reads TGTGCCAGCACCAGGGACAGGGTTTATGGCTACACCTTC.

The chain couples TRBV6-1 to TRBJ1-2, with D perhaps TRBD1 (6 bases). Trimming cost V 7 bases and J 3 bases, with 15 bases left between them. The germline CDR1 and CDR2 sequences are MNHNS and SASEGT. The CDR3 extends over 14 amino acids. The CDR3 coding sequence is TGTGCCAGCAAGGCGGCAGGGGTTGACTATGGCTACACCTTC. As protein: CASKAAGVDYGYTF.

The chain links TRBV10-1 to TRBJ2-3; the match to TRBD2 covers 12 bases. The CDR3 sequence is 18 residues long. V trimming: 0 bases; J trimming: 2 bases; junction bases outside the gene matches: 6. Germline-derived CDR1 and CDR2 are WNHNN and SYGVQD (reference sequence). CDR3: CASSESRLAGDYTDTQYF. As DNA, the CDR3 is TGCGCCAGCAGTGAGTCGCGACTAGCGGGAGATTACACAGATACGCAGTATTTT.

The chain combines TRBV5-4 with TRBJ2-6; D is unresolved. Germline assignment: CDR1 SGHNT and CDR2 YYREEE (reference sequence). The CDR3 is 15 amino acids. Trimming cost V 0 bases and J 4 bases, with 8 bases left between them. The CDR3 DNA follows: TGTGCCAGCAGCTTGGGAGGTTCCGGGGCCAACGTCCTGACTTTC. Translation gives CASSLGGSGANVLTF.

This rearrangement joins TRBV10-3 to TRBJ2-3; 12 bases are shared with TRBD2. V shed 7 bases, J shed 1 base, and the junction held 6 bases outside the gene matches. The CDR3 is 16 amino acids. Looked up from germline, CDR1 is ENHRY and CDR2 is SYGVKD. This chain's CDR3 is CAITSRTSGGTDTQYF. The CDR3 nucleotides are TGTGCCATCACCTCCCGGACTAGCGGGGGCACAGATACGCAGTATTTT.

The chain has TRBV19 and TRBJ2-7; D gene unclear. Trimming left V 10 bases short and J 7 bases short, with 17 bases between. The CDR3 loop spans 12 amino acids. Looked up from germline, CDR1 is LNHDA and CDR2 is SQIVND (reference sequence). The CDR3 coding sequence is TGTGCCACGTCAGACGGGTTCTGGGAGCAGTACTTC. Encoded protein: CATSDGFWEQYF.

V and J are TRBV5-4 and TRBJ1-1, with TRBD1 identical over 7 bases. There are 14 residues in the CDR3. V dropped 3 bases and J dropped 2; count of bases not matched to a gene: 4. Germline-derived CDR1 and CDR2 are SGHNT and YYREEE (reference sequence). This chain's CDR3 is CASSYGQENTEAFF. The DNA for the CDR3 is TGTGCCAGCAGCTACGGACAGGAAAACACTGAAGCTTTCTTT.

This sequence joins TRBV18 and TRBJ2-1; 11 nucleotides align to TRBD2. V was clipped by 3 bases and J by 10 bases; unmatched bases: 11. This CDR3 is 16 amino acids long. In germline, CDR1 is KGHSH, CDR2 LQKENI. The CDR3 bases are TGTGCCAGCTCACCCTACGCCGCAGCTAGCGGGGGGGAGCAGTTCTTC. This translates into CASSPYAAASGGEQFF.

The chain couples TRBV6-6 to TRBJ2-5; 7 bases are shared with TRBD2. The CDR3 has 16 amino acids. The trim removed 2 bases at V and 4 bases at J, leaving 10 bases unmatched. In germline, CDR1 is MNHNY, CDR2 SVGAGI (reference sequence). CDR3 DNA: TGTGCCAGCAGTTACCACCGCGGGAGCCTCTTAGAGACCCAGTACTTC. This encodes CASSYHRGSLLETQYF.

This clone was seen a few times. The rearrangement uses TRBV6-5 and TRBJ2-7; a possible D gene is TRBD1 (6 bases). The CDR3 covers 15 residues. Germline values: CDR1 MNHEY, CDR2 SVGAGI. Trimming took off 0 bases at V and 2 bases at J, with 11 bases between the two ends. The CDR3 DNA reads as TGTGCCAGCAGTTACTCGATTCAGGGGACCTACGAGCAGTACTTC. It encodes CASSYSIQGTYEQYF.